Listed below are T cell receptor beta chains from one sample, sequenced in a study of CD8 T cells in Susac syndrome. TCRdb itself ran the immunoSEQ multiplex PCR reads through MiXCR, one entry per CDR3 protein. Of a few hundred thousand distinct CDR3 sequences detected, approximately 90% appear once; the ten largest clones hold about 0.07%. Sequencing was done on a sample of CD4+ T cells from PBMCs. These receptors were taken from a human donor with multiple sclerosis. CDR3s include the opening cysteine and the closing phenylalanine or tryptophan. The order of the fields is clone size, D gene, J gene, CDR3 length, V gene, CDR3 DNA, CDR3 protein. D genes are given only for firm matches. Clone size appears in some rows only: once, few, many, or a class for an expanded clone.

clone_size: .
d_call: TRBD2
j_call: TRBJ2-3
cdr3_length: 17
v_call: TRBV7-6
cdr3_nt: TGTGCCAGCAGCCCCCGCGGAGCGGGGCAAGCCACAGATACGCAGTATTTT
cdr3_aa: CASSPRGAGQATDTQYF

clone_size: .
d_call: .
j_call: TRBJ1-1
cdr3_length: 14
v_call: TRBV7-9
cdr3_nt: TGTGCCAGCAGCTTCGGGACCGAGAACACTGAAGCTTTCTTT
cdr3_aa: CASSFGTENTEAFF

clone_size: .
d_call: TRBD1
j_call: TRBJ2-2
cdr3_length: 15
v_call: TRBV19
cdr3_nt: TGTGCCAGTAGTCCCCGGACAGGCCAAACCGGGGAGCTGTTTTTT
cdr3_aa: CASSPRTGQTGELFF

clone_size: .
d_call: TRBD2
j_call: TRBJ2-1
cdr3_length: 14
v_call: TRBV20-1
cdr3_nt: TGCAGTGCCCCCGGGACTAGCGAGAGTCGTGAGCAGTTCTTC
cdr3_aa: CSAPGTSESREQFF

clone_size: once
d_call: .
j_call: TRBJ2-1
cdr3_length: 14
v_call: TRBV20-1
cdr3_nt: TGCAGTGCTGCAGTCGGACCCACCGGAGGTGAGCAGTTCTTC
cdr3_aa: CSAAVGPTGGEQFF

clone_size: once
d_call: TRBD2
j_call: TRBJ2-7
cdr3_length: 14
v_call: TRBV6-5
cdr3_nt: TGTGCCAGCAGTTCCTCCCTGACTAGCGGCGAGCAGTACTTC
cdr3_aa: CASSSSLTSGEQYF

clone_size: .
d_call: .
j_call: TRBJ2-2
cdr3_length: 13
v_call: TRBV29-1
cdr3_nt: TGCAGCGTTGCGAGGACGGGCGACGGGGAGCTGTTTTTT
cdr3_aa: CSVARTGDGELFF

clone_size: .
d_call: .
j_call: TRBJ2-2
cdr3_length: 13
v_call: TRBV7-3
cdr3_nt: TGTGCCAGCAGCTTAAAGCCTACCGGGGAGCTGTTTTTT
cdr3_aa: CASSLKPTGELFF

clone_size: once
d_call: .
j_call: TRBJ2-7
cdr3_length: 15
v_call: TRBV25-1
cdr3_nt: TGTGCCAGCAGTGAATCGATCGCCTCCTCCTACGAGCAGTACTTC
cdr3_aa: CASSESIASSYEQYF

clone_size: .
d_call: TRBD1
j_call: TRBJ1-3
cdr3_length: 13
v_call: TRBV10-2
cdr3_nt: TGCGCCAGCAAGGAAGACAGGGCGGACACCATATATTTT
cdr3_aa: CASKEDRADTIYF

clone_size: .
d_call: .
j_call: TRBJ1-6
cdr3_length: 13
v_call: TRBV20-1
cdr3_nt: TGCAGTGCTAGAGGCCAGGGCGGCTCACCCCTCCACTTT
cdr3_aa: CSARGQGGSPLHF

clone_size: once
d_call: TRBD1
j_call: TRBJ1-6
cdr3_length: 16
v_call: TRBV5-1
cdr3_nt: TGCGCCAGCAGACGGAGTCCGGGACAGGGGAATTCACCCCTCCACTTT
cdr3_aa: CASRRSPGQGNSPLHF

clone_size: .
d_call: .
j_call: TRBJ2-3
cdr3_length: 12
v_call: TRBV7-2
cdr3_nt: TGTGCCAGCAGCTTCAATTTGGGTACGCAGTATTTT
cdr3_aa: CASSFNLGTQYF

clone_size: .
d_call: .
j_call: TRBJ2-3
cdr3_length: 14
v_call: TRBV18
cdr3_nt: TGTGCCAGCTCACCAACGAAGGGGGCAGATACGCAGTATTTT
cdr3_aa: CASSPTKGADTQYF

clone_size: .
d_call: .
j_call: TRBJ2-1
cdr3_length: 13
v_call: TRBV5-1
cdr3_nt: TGCGCCAGCAGCTTAGAAGGAGTTGGGGGCAAGTTCTTC
cdr3_aa: CASSLEGVGGKFF

clone_size: once
d_call: TRBD2
j_call: TRBJ2-3
cdr3_length: 16
v_call: TRBV9
cdr3_nt: TGTGCCAGCAGCGTAGTGGGCGGGAGCTTGACAGATACGCAGTATTTT
cdr3_aa: CASSVVGGSLTDTQYF

clone_size: .
d_call: TRBD2
j_call: TRBJ2-1
cdr3_length: 18
v_call: TRBV4-1
cdr3_nt: TGCGCCAGCAGCCAAGTAGCAACGCGGGGGGGCCTGGGGAATGAGCAGTTCTTC
cdr3_aa: CASSQVATRGGLGNEQFF

clone_size: .
d_call: TRBD2
j_call: TRBJ2-3
cdr3_length: 15
v_call: TRBV9
cdr3_nt: TGTGCCAGCAGCGTCCGGGAGGGCAACACAGATACGCAGTATTTT
cdr3_aa: CASSVREGNTDTQYF

clone_size: .
d_call: .
j_call: TRBJ2-7
cdr3_length: 14
v_call: TRBV5-5
cdr3_nt: TGTGCCAGCACCCGAGGGGCAGGAGGTTACGAGCAGTACTTC
cdr3_aa: CASTRGAGGYEQYF

clone_size: .
d_call: TRBD1
j_call: TRBJ2-5
cdr3_length: 13
v_call: TRBV30
cdr3_nt: TGTGCCTGGGGGGGACAGGAGCTGGGGACCCAGTACTTC
cdr3_aa: CAWGGQELGTQYF

clone_size: .
d_call: TRBD1
j_call: TRBJ2-7
cdr3_length: 15
v_call: TRBV5-1
cdr3_nt: TGCGCCAGCAGCCCGAGGACAGGGGAGGCCTACGAGCAGTACTTC
cdr3_aa: CASSPRTGEAYEQYF

clone_size: .
d_call: .
j_call: TRBJ1-1
cdr3_length: 13
v_call: TRBV2
cdr3_nt: TGTGCCAGCAGAAACGGTCGGTACACTGAAGCTTTCTTT
cdr3_aa: CASRNGRYTEAFF

clone_size: once
d_call: TRBD2
j_call: TRBJ2-1
cdr3_length: 16
v_call: TRBV12-3/TRBV12-4
cdr3_nt: TGTGCCAGCAGGCCGGTCAGCGGGGGGCAGCACAATGAGCAGTTCTTC
cdr3_aa: CASRPVSGGQHNEQFF

clone_size: .
d_call: TRBD2
j_call: TRBJ2-1
cdr3_length: 16
v_call: TRBV9
cdr3_nt: TGTGCCAGCAGCGTAGTTGGGGGAGGGCCGAGCTATGAGCAGTTCTTC
cdr3_aa: CASSVVGGGPSYEQFF

clone_size: .
d_call: .
j_call: TRBJ2-6
cdr3_length: 18
v_call: TRBV7-9
cdr3_nt: TGTGCCAGCAGCTCCCTAGGGGGAAACACCTCTGGGGCCAACGTCCTGACTTTC
cdr3_aa: CASSSLGGNTSGANVLTF

clone_size: .
d_call: TRBD1
j_call: TRBJ1-5
cdr3_length: 14
v_call: TRBV30
cdr3_nt: TGTGCCTGGAGTGCATCAAACAGGGGTCAGCCCCAGCATTTT
cdr3_aa: CAWSASNRGQPQHF

clone_size: .
d_call: .
j_call: TRBJ2-7
cdr3_length: 11
v_call: TRBV6-2/TRBV6-3
cdr3_nt: TGTGCCTCTGGGAGCTCCTACGAGCAGTACTTC
cdr3_aa: CASGSSYEQYF

clone_size: .
d_call: TRBD1
j_call: TRBJ2-1
cdr3_length: 15
v_call: TRBV19
cdr3_nt: TGTGCCAGTAGTGTGGCGCGGACAGGGGTTTATGAGCAGTTCTTC
cdr3_aa: CASSVARTGVYEQFF

clone_size: .
d_call: .
j_call: TRBJ2-1
cdr3_length: 15
v_call: TRBV7-2
cdr3_nt: TGTGCCAGCAGCTTAGCTTCTGGCGACGGTAATGAGCAGTTCTTC
cdr3_aa: CASSLASGDGNEQFF

clone_size: .
d_call: .
j_call: TRBJ2-2
cdr3_length: 14
v_call: TRBV10-1
cdr3_nt: TGCGCCAGCAGTGACCCCGGGGGCACCGGGGAGCTGTTTTTT
cdr3_aa: CASSDPGGTGELFF

clone_size: .
d_call: .
j_call: TRBJ2-1
cdr3_length: 13
v_call: TRBV18
cdr3_nt: TGTGCCAGCTCACCACAGCCCTACAATGAGCAGTTCTTC
cdr3_aa: CASSPQPYNEQFF

clone_size: .
d_call: .
j_call: TRBJ1-2
cdr3_length: 17
v_call: TRBV18
cdr3_nt: TGTGCCAGCTCACCGCGACTAAAACGGGACAACCACTATGGCTACACCTTC
cdr3_aa: CASSPRLKRDNHYGYTF

clone_size: .
d_call: .
j_call: TRBJ2-1
cdr3_length: 17
v_call: TRBV11-2
cdr3_nt: TGTGCCAGCAGCTTAGATCGGCGGCTGTCTCACTACAATGAGCAGTTCTTC
cdr3_aa: CASSLDRRLSHYNEQFF

clone_size: .
d_call: TRBD2
j_call: TRBJ2-1
cdr3_length: 16
v_call: TRBV29-1
cdr3_nt: TGCAGCGTTGAAGACGAAACGGGACTAGCGGGAAATGAGCAGTTCTTC
cdr3_aa: CSVEDETGLAGNEQFF

clone_size: .
d_call: TRBD2
j_call: TRBJ2-3
cdr3_length: 14
v_call: TRBV7-2
cdr3_nt: TGTGCCAGCAGCTTTAGCGGGAACCCAGATACGCAGTATTTT
cdr3_aa: CASSFSGNPDTQYF

clone_size: .
d_call: .
j_call: TRBJ1-1
cdr3_length: 14
v_call: TRBV5-1
cdr3_nt: TGCGCCAGCAGCTCCCAAGGTACCACCACTGAAGCTTTCTTT
cdr3_aa: CASSSQGTTTEAFF

clone_size: .
d_call: .
j_call: TRBJ2-3
cdr3_length: 15
v_call: TRBV7-2
cdr3_nt: TGTGCCAGCAGCCCCCGGTCCCGGGCTCACTCCGGGAAGTATTTT
cdr3_aa: CASSPRSRAHSGKYF